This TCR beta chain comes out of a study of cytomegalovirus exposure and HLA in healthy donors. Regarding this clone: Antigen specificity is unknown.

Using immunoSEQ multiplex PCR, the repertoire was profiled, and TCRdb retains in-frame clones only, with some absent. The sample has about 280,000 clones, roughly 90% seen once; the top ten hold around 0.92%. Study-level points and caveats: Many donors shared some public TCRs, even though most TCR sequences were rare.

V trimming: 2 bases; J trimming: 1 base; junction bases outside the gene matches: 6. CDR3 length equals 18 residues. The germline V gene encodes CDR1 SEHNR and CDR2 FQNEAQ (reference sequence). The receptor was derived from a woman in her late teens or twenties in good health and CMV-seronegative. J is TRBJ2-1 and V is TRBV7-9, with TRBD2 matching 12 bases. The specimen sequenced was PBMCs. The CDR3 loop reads CASSLLAGGPVSYNEQFF. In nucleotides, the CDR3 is TGTGCCAGCAGCTTACTAGCGGGAGGGCCCGTTTCCTACAATGAGCAGTTCTTC.